The 14 T cell receptor beta chains in this list originate from one sample, sequenced in a study of control samples from healthy donors and cancer patients. Only in-frame clones appear in the TCRdb table, and some are missing; sequencing was by immunoSEQ multiplex PCR. The repertoire has under 95,000 clones, around four fifths of them found once; the top ten carry approximately 16%. The sequencing sample was made of blood. Receptors were obtained from a man in his forties or fifties in good health.

The genes are TRBV19 and TRBJ2-7; TRBD1 or TRBD2 may be the D gene (5 bases each). Germline V gene lookup returns CDR1 LNHDA and CDR2 SQIVND (reference sequence). V was shortened by 5 bases and J by 6 bases, with 23 bases between the two germline ends. The CDR3 length is 16 residues. This chain's CDR3 is CASSEEAGWPLSEQYF. CDR3 bases: TGTGCCAGTAGTGAGGAGGCAGGGTGGCCTCTGAGCGAGCAGTACTTC. Together with reference TRBV19 and TRBJ2-7, the CDR3 gives the full variable domain: DGGITQSPKYLFRKEGQNVTLSCEQNLNHDAMYWYRQDPGQGLRLIYYSQIVNDFQKGDIAEGYSVSREKKESFPLTVTSAQKNPTAFYLCASSEEAGWPLSEQYFGPGTRLTVT.

This chain connects TRBV10-3 to TRBJ1-6; no reliable D call. This CDR3 spans 15 amino acids. CDR1 and CDR2 (germline): ENHRY, SYGVKD. Between the trimmed V and J ends, which lost 6 bases and 5 bases, there was a span of 14 bases. This CDR3 is CAISPQRWDNSPLHF. As DNA, the CDR3 is TGTGCCATCAGCCCTCAAAGGTGGGATAATTCACCCCTCCACTTT.

The rearrangement links TRBV9 to TRBJ2-2, with D hard to call. Deletions cut 0 bases from V and 6 bases from J, with 6 bases between. Germline assignment: CDR1 SGDLS and CDR2 YYNGEE. CDR3 length: 13 amino acids. The CDR3 DNA reads as TGTGCCAGCAGCGTAGGGGTCGCCGGGGAGCTGTTTTTT. It is translated as CASSVGVAGELFF.

The V gene is TRBV19, the J gene TRBJ1-2; D might be TRBD1 (5 bases). The CDR3 length is 16 residues. The germline V gene encodes CDR1 LNHDA and CDR2 SQIVND (reference sequence). V shed 2 bases and J shed 3 bases, with 16 bases lying between them. CDR3 in DNA: TGTGCCAGTAGTATAAGGGGCAATTTTCCTGACTATGGCTACACCTTC. It encodes CASSIRGNFPDYGYTF.

V usage is TRBV25-1 and J usage is TRBJ1-1, with 7 bases lining up with TRBD1. Per the germline V gene, CDR1 is MGHDK and CDR2 is SYGVNS. Trimming removed 4 bases from V and 1 base from J; junction bases left unmatched: 6. The CDR3 has 15 amino acids. The CDR3 is CASSAYGTANTEAFF. The CDR3 bases are TGTGCCAGCAGTGCCTACGGGACAGCGAACACTGAAGCTTTCTTT.

This chain links TRBV11-2 with TRBJ1-2; D is ambiguous. The germline V gene has CDR1 SGHAT and CDR2 FQNNGV. V lost 3 bases and J 1 base, leaving 0 bases between the germline ends. The CDR3 contains 11 residues. The CDR3 sequence is CASSFNYGYTF. In DNA, the CDR3 is TGTGCCAGCAGCTTTAACTATGGCTACACCTTC. Looking up the rest from reference TRBV11-2 and TRBJ1-2 gives the full variable domain: EAGVAQSPRYKIIEKRQSVAFWCNPISGHATLYWYQQILGQGPKLLIQFQNNGVVDDSQLPKDRFSAERLKGVDSTLKIQPAKLEDSAVYLCASSFNYGYTFGSGTRLTVV.

This sequence joins TRBV2 and TRBJ2-3; 10 nucleotides match TRBD2. Germline V gene data show CDR1 as SNHLY and CDR2 as FYNNEI. V lost 6 bases and J lost 4; bases outside the gene matches: 7. The CDR3 extends over 15 amino acids. DNA of the CDR3: TGTGCCAGCAGGACCCTAGCGGGAGCGGCAGATACGCAGTATTTT. Translated, it gives CASRTLAGAADTQYF.

V gene TRBV7-2 combines with J gene TRBJ2-1; 8 nucleotides line up with TRBD2. J gave up 3 bases and V 1 base, and 2 bases lay outside the gene matches. Germline values: CDR1 SGHTA, CDR2 FQGNSA. The CDR3 contains 15 residues. This chain's CDR3 is CASSLDGRGYNEQFF. As DNA, the CDR3 is TGTGCCAGCAGCTTAGACGGGAGGGGCTACAATGAGCAGTTCTTC.

Remarks on this clone: An end of the junction does not agree with germline; a read error may underlie this. The CDR3 reads CASSEDGGRGEQYF. CDR3 nucleotide sequence: TGTGCCAGCAGCGAAGATGGGGGGCGCGGGGAGCAGTACTTC. V gene TRBV6-1 combines with J gene TRBJ2-7, with D perhaps matching TRBD1 or TRBD2 (6 bases each). The CDR3 covers 14 residues. Germline assignment: CDR1 MNHNS and CDR2 SASEGT.

Regarding this clone: Compared with germline, one end of the junction differs, possibly owing to a read error. The chain carries TRBV12-3 or TRBV12-4 and TRBJ1-2, with D hard to call. CDR3 size: 9 residues. The CDR3 loop reads CASSSPFRF. The DNA for the CDR3 is TGTGCCAGCAGTTCGCCCTTTCGCTTC.

Only a few counts were recorded for this clone. V usage is TRBV3-1 (or the pseudogene TRBV3-2) and J usage is TRBJ1-1; TRBD1 matches 8 bases. CDR3 size: 15 residues. The V gene's germline CDR1 is LGHDT and CDR2 YNNKEL (reference sequence). V lost 0 bases and J lost 4; bases outside the gene matches: 4. In nucleotides, the CDR3 is TGTGCCAGCAGCCAAGATCAGGGGGCGACCACTGAAGCTTTCTTT. Its translation: CASSQDQGATTEAFF.

This chain joins TRBV7-6 and TRBJ2-7; D unresolved. The V and J ends lost 1 base and 6 bases respectively, with 7 bases between them. Per germline, CDR1 SGHVS and CDR2 FNYEAQ. The CDR3 contains 12 residues. The DNA of the CDR3 is TGTGCCAGCAGCTTAGTGGGTTCCGAGCAGTACTTC. This translates into CASSLVGSEQYF.

The V gene is TRBV6-2 or TRBV6-3, the J gene TRBJ1-2; 10 positions agree with TRBD1. This CDR3 contains 16 residues. CDR1 is MNHEY and CDR2 is SVGEGT in the germline V gene. The junction had 8 bases not matched to a gene; V was cut back by 5 bases and J by 2 bases. The CDR3 DNA reads TGTGCCAGCAGTCCCTGGACAGGGGGAGGAAACTATGGCTACACCTTC. Its translation: CASSPWTGGGNYGYTF.

There are a few counts of this clone. This sequence joins TRBV19 and TRBJ2-1; 10 bases match TRBD2. Looked up from germline, CDR1 is LNHDA and CDR2 is SQIVND (reference sequence). CDR3 size: 17 residues. Germline trimming cut 4 bases from V and 1 base from J; bases unmatched to any gene: 7. The CDR3 is CASSTQLAGFSYNEQFF. CDR3 sequence (DNA): TGTGCCAGTAGTACTCAACTAGCGGGATTTTCCTACAATGAGCAGTTCTTC.